The TCR beta chain under discussion was sequenced for a study of regulatory T cells in long-lasting Graves disease (dated by TCRdb to the early 2020s). For the wider study: To count as having persistent Graves' disease, a patient had to have received antithyroid drug treatment for over 5 years with TSH receptor autoantibodies remaining persistently positive. Patients with persistent Graves' disease were compared with patients with newly diagnosed Graves' disease using TCR sequencing and RNA sequencing of peripheral blood. The study was conducted in China and was registered as a clinical trial. A total of some 35 samples underwent TCR sequencing: around 13 from persistent and around 20 from newly diagnosed Graves' disease patients. Persistent Graves' disease patients in the clinical cohort had taken antithyroid drugs for about 9.7 years on average.

This clonotype has just a few counts. Its cognate antigen has yet to be identified. Base qualities are not provided; no much larger clone lies one nucleotide away. The time point label, read with the paper, signifies: persistent/refractory GD, antithyroid drugs over 5 years with positive TRAb. For both TCR sequencing and RNA sequencing, RNA was extracted from PBMCs using TRIzol. The diagnosis of Graves' disease followed American Thyroid Association guidelines. The patients came from an endocrinology department in Xi'an, China. From each patient, about 9.7 milliliters of peripheral blood was collected into an EDTA anticoagulant tube. PBMCs were isolated by Ficoll Paque Plus density gradient separation without further T cell sorting. RNA quality was checked with an Agilent 2100 Bioanalyzer and agarose gel, and concentration with a NanoDrop 2000. Library construction relied on multiplex PCR. These reads were obtained on an Illumina HiSeq 4000. CDR3 regions were amplified by Arm-PCR with iRepertoire HTBI primers to construct TCR beta libraries. Before sequencing, the PCR products went through gel purification. For the original study's pipeline: A total of under 80 TRBV and approximately 13 TRBJ segments were identified across samples and were used for gene usage analysis of CDR3 amino acid clonotypes. COPE and FqMerger were used to merge the filtered high-quality paired reads into contigs. BLAST was used to align contigs to IMGT TRBV, TRBD and TRBJ reference genes, and CDR3 was defined according to IMGT. Highly expanded clones were defined as clonotypes with a frequency above 0.1%. Shannon entropy was used to measure repertoire diversity, and the Gini coefficient was used to measure V-J evenness. A clonotype found in more than one individual was treated as public. TCRdb took the public reads, trimmed them with fastp at Q25, ran MiXCR for clone calling and kept in-frame beta chains. Identical CDR3 protein sequences are pooled into one entry, listed with their most common genes and DNA. The V and J calls come from TCRdb's annotation, not from the publication. A total of about 400,000 distinct CDR3 sequences appear in this sample, around 20% of them only once. Around 20% of the sample is in the top ten clones.

As encoded in the germline V gene, CDR1 is SGHRS while CDR2 is YFSETQ. Including cysteine and phenylalanine, the CDR3 has 15 amino acids. Just the 45-base CDR3 DNA is kept, in frame starting at base 1. Unmatched junction bases come to 5, with V trimmed by 3 bases and J by 0 bases. The full study reports these points: More public clonotypes were shared among persistent patients (2,741) than among newly diagnosed patients (approximately 930). TRBV28, TRBJ1-2 and TRBJ2-5 were preferentially used in persistent disease, while TRBV20-1 and TRBJ2-1 were favored in newly diagnosed disease. Sequencing and analysis were limited to the TCR beta chain. Lower TCR Shannon entropy and fewer highly expanded clones were observed in persistent Graves' disease patients than in newly diagnosed patients, which suggested clonal expansion. The study examined only peripheral blood because the primary lesion, thyroid tissue, could not be accessed. The authors acknowledged the small sample size as a limitation that may reduce accuracy.

The sequencing used peripheral blood mononuclear cells (PBMCs), collected when the disease was refractory, from a patient treated with antithyroid drugs. This receptor was identified in a female donor with Graves disease. Recombination connected TRBV5-1 to TRBJ1-2; the junction holds 7 bases that match TRBD1. The bases are TGCGCCAGCAGCTGGGGGACAGACCCTAACTATGGCTACACCTTC. Translated, this gives CASSWGTDPNYGYTF.